A single T cell receptor beta chain is shown here with its context. The antigen is not known. The data originate from a study of OX40 agonist ivuxolimab in advanced cancers. About the research overall: From roughly 20 to 85 years was the age range, with a mean of about 56 years, and approximately 80% were male. Study conclusions and caveats: Normalized expansion of T-cell clones was also low for some nonresponders. The average count of expanded clones was higher among CD8+ T cells than among CD4+. Clonal expansion was seen in CD4+ and CD8+ blood T cells by week 6 at 0.1 to 3.0 mg/kg.

Using immunoSEQ multiplex PCR, the repertoire was profiled, and TCRdb retains in-frame clones only, with some absent. The table lists about 18,000 clones, roughly 91% of them singletons, with less than 80% in the top ten. V lost 3 bases and J lost 1, with 12 bases in between. The CDR3 extends over 15 amino acids. CDR1 is SGHNT, CDR2 YENEEA, per germline. The material was CD4+ or CD8+ T cells sorted from blood, obtained in a trial of the OX40 agonist ivuxolimab. The chain joins TRBV11-3 to TRBJ1-1, with D hard to call. The source is an adult with an advanced solid tumor such as melanoma, head and neck, liver or kidney cancer. The chain's CDR3 is CASSFAAAPNTEAFF. CDR3 nucleotides: TGTGCCAGCAGCTTCGCGGCGGCCCCGAACACTGAAGCTTTCTTT.